This T cell receptor (beta chain) was identified during a study of early T cells in non-severe SARS-CoV-2 infection. Looking at the study overall: Sequencing used unsorted whole-blood bulk RNA, so chains lack pairing.

The study's findings and limits: Matching results from VDJdb favored anti-spike CD8 responses, leaving private and CD4 specificities undetected.

This clonotype was seen many times. Its antigen is as yet unknown. Tagging with unique molecular identifiers was applied to individual cDNA molecules. TCRdb redid the calling of the 5' RACE reads with MiXCR, one entry per CDR3 protein. The table has about 64,000 distinct CDR3 sequences, roughly 12% seen once. The CDR3 is 13 amino acids. Germline V lookup: CDR1 SGHAT, CDR2 FQNNGV. Deletions cut 2 bases from V and 1 base from J, with 5 bases between. This clonotype was obtained from an adult who was a healthcare worker with PCR-confirmed SARS-CoV-2 infection or an uninfected control (not recorded which). The sample here was whole blood, taken at baseline. The chain recombines TRBV11-2 with TRBJ1-1, with D unresolved. The CDR3 reads CASSLSANTEAFF. CDR3 DNA sequence: TGTGCCAGCAGCTTATCAGCGAACACTGAAGCTTTCTTT.